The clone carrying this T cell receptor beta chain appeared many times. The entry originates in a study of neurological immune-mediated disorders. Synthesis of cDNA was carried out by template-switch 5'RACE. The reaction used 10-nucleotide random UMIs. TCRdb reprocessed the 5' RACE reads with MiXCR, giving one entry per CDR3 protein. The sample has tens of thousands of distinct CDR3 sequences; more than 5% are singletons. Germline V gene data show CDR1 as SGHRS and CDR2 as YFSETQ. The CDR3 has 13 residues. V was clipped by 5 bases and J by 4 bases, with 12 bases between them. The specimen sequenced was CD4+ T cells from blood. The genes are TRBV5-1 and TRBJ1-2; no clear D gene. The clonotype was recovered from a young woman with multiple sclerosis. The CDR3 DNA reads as TGCGCCAGCAGGGCCGAGCTGCGCTATGGCTACACCTTC. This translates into CASRAELRYGYTF. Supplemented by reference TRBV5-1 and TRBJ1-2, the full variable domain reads KAGVTQTPRYLIKTRGQQVTLSCSPISGHRSVSWYQQTPGQGLQFLFEYFSETQRNKGNFPGRFSGRQFSNSRSEMNVSTLELGDSALYLCASRAELRYGYTFGSGTRLTVV.